These 21 T cell receptor beta chains originate from one sample sequenced in a study of tumor-infiltrating lymphocytes in primary liver carcinoma. Germline DNA was extracted alongside blood RNA, which was obtained from unsorted whole blood. The researchers produced TCR beta cDNA from around 0.5 ug total RNA with a constant-region primer. Libraries of TCR beta came from three nested multiplex PCR rounds with slightly modified ARM-PCR. The first two PCR rounds used TRBV1-TRBV30 primers with a Cbeta primer, approximately 9 cycles each. TCRdb ran MiXCR on the multiplex PCR reads and lists one entry per CDR3 protein. The sample has just over 300,000 distinct CDR3 sequences, more than 55% seen once. The sequenced material came from peripheral blood. The receptors shown here come from a woman in her twenties or thirties with primary liver carcinoma and hepatitis B virus infection.

This clonotype came up many times. The chain combines TRBV4-3 with TRBJ2-4; D is unresolved. From germline, CDR1 is LGHNA and CDR2 YSLEER. Trimming left V 0 bases short and J 1 base short, with 13 bases between. CDR3 length: 17 residues. The CDR3 protein is CASSQEGVSGAKNIQYF. CDR3 coding DNA: TGCGCCAGCAGCCAAGAAGGAGTTTCAGGTGCCAAAAACATTCAGTACTTC.

This clonotype has a count of ten or more. CDR3 residues: CASRSDSYEQYF. CDR3 sequence (DNA): TGTGCCAGCAGGTCGGACAGCTACGAGCAGTACTTC. The chain couples TRBV12-3 or TRBV12-4 to TRBJ2-7, with TRBD1 as a possible D gene (6 bases). V shed 6 bases and J shed 3 bases, with 9 bases lying between them. CDR3 length: 12 residues.

Note on this clonotype: A much larger clone sits a single nucleotide away, making a read error possible. V usage is TRBV29-1 and J usage is TRBJ2-7; a weak D match, TRBD2 (6 bases). The CDR3 runs to 13 residues. CDR1 SQVTM and CDR2 ANQGSEA come from the germline V gene. The V and J ends lost 7 bases and 5 bases respectively, with 18 bases between them. The CDR3 reads CSAQNMGGHEQYF. As DNA, the CDR3 is TGCAGCGCCCAAAACATGGGAGGCCACGAGCAGTACTTC.

This chain uses TRBV11-2 with TRBJ2-2; D not certain. Germline CDR1 SGHAT, CDR2 FQNNGV. Trimming removed 3 bases from V and 8 bases from J, with 13 bases in between. This CDR3 is built from 14 residues. CDR3 nucleotide sequence: TGTGCCAGCAGCTTGTTAATTTCCACAGGGGAGCTGTTTTTT. The encoded protein is CASSLLISTGELFF. Filled out from reference TRBV11-2 and TRBJ2-2, the complete variable domain reads EAGVAQSPRYKIIEKRQSVAFWCNPISGHATLYWYQQILGQGPKLLIQFQNNGVVDDSQLPKDRFSAERLKGVDSTLKIQPAKLEDSAVYLCASSLLISTGELFFGEGSRLTVL.

This clonotype has at least ten counts. The chain employs TRBV10-3 and TRBJ2-5, with D perhaps matching TRBD1 or TRBD2 (5 bases each). The V gene lost 0 bases and the J gene lost 4 bases, with 15 bases spanning the gap. Germline loops: CDR1 ENHRY, CDR2 SYGVKD. The CDR3 has 16 residues. CDR3 in amino acids: CAISESAGERGETQYF. The CDR3 bases are TGTGCCATCAGTGAGTCAGCAGGAGAGAGGGGAGAGACCCAGTACTTC.

Worth noting for this clonotype: This clone may be a read error of a much larger clone one base away. This sequence joins TRBV10-3 and TRBJ1-5; D unresolved. The CDR3 runs to 17 residues. Per germline, CDR1 ENHRY and CDR2 SYGVKD. The V end lost 11 bases, the J end lost 0 bases, and 23 bases lay between the germline ends. Here the CDR3 reads CAPLRAQWPYSNQPQHF. The CDR3 coding sequence is TGTGCCCCATTACGGGCACAATGGCCATATAGCAATCAGCCCCAGCATTTT.

This chain links TRBV11-2 with TRBJ2-2, with unresolved D. V lost 4 bases and J 3 bases, leaving 6 bases between the germline ends. Per germline, CDR1 SGHAT and CDR2 FQNNGV. The CDR3 consists of 13 residues. For the CDR3, the DNA is TGTGCCAGCAGCTGCCTCTACACCGGGGAGCTGTTTTTT. It yields the protein CASSCLYTGELFF.

The V and J genes are TRBV21-1 and TRBJ2-5. TRBV21-1 is described as a pseudogene. The CDR3 is 13 amino acids. Here the CDR3 DNA reads TGTGCCAGCAGCACCCTATCGGAGGAGACCCAGTACTTC. It codes for CASSTLSEETQYF.

Of note for this clonotype: A much larger clone is a single base away; this may be a read error. The chain carries TRBV29-1 and TRBJ2-7; D is perhaps TRBD1 (6 bases). The CDR3 consists of 13 residues. Germline loops: CDR1 SQVTM, CDR2 ANQGSEA. The V end was cut by 7 bases, the J end by 6 bases, with 19 bases between. CDR3 DNA: TGCAGCGGCGGACAGCTCAAAACCTGCGAGCAGTACTTC. Its protein product is CSGGQLKTCEQYF.

This clonotype was detected many times. The chain employs TRBV6-1 and TRBJ1-2; D is possibly TRBD1 (6 bases). The CDR3 loop spans 14 amino acids. V was shortened by 4 bases and J by 2 bases, with 11 bases between the two germline ends. CDR1 and CDR2 from the germline V gene are MNHNS and SASEGT. The DNA for the CDR3 is TGTGCCAGCAGTGTTCGGGACAACAACTATGGCTACACCTTC. This sequence encodes CASSVRDNNYGYTF.

This clonotype was picked up a small number of times. The chain carries TRBV19 and TRBJ2-4; 8 bases are a match to TRBD1. The V gene end was trimmed by 4 bases and the J gene end by 6 bases; junction bases not matched to a gene: 8. There are 15 residues in the CDR3. Germline CDR1 is LNHDA and CDR2 is SQIVND (reference sequence). The CDR3 protein is CASSTRDRFPNIQYF. The DNA of the CDR3 is TGTGCCAGTAGTACCCGGGACAGGTTCCCAAACATTCAGTACTTC.

This chain connects TRBV11-2 to TRBJ2-7; possible D gene TRBD1, 6 bases. The V gene lost 5 bases and the J gene lost 5 bases, with 13 bases spanning the gap. Germline CDR1 and CDR2: SGHAT and FQNNGV. The CDR3 runs to 13 residues. The CDR3 nucleotides are TGTGCCAGCAGCCGGACAGTGCTACACGAGCAGTACTTC. Translated: CASSRTVLHEQYF.

The chain joins TRBV7-8 to TRBJ2-5; the D is unclear. The CDR3 runs to 12 residues. Germline lookup yields CDR1 SGHVS and CDR2 FQNEAQ. The V end was cut by 8 bases, the J end by 5 bases, with 12 bases between. This chain's CDR3 is CASEPLAETQYF. CDR3 DNA sequence: TGTGCCAGCGAACCCCTTGCTGAGACCCAGTACTTC.

This clonotype came up a few times. The chain carries TRBV12-3 or TRBV12-4 and TRBJ1-6; 9 nucleotides agree with TRBD1. CDR3 size: 15 residues. Germline trimming cut 10 bases from V and 5 bases from J; bases unmatched to any gene: 9. CDR3 DNA: TGTGCCAACAGCCAAGGACAGGGGAATAATTCACCCCTCCACTTT. Its protein product is CANSQGQGNNSPLHF.

The rearrangement links TRBV6-6 to TRBJ2-3, with D tentatively TRBD2 (5 bases). CDR3 length: 12 amino acids. In germline, CDR1 is MNHNY, CDR2 SVGAGI (reference sequence). V was shortened by 7 bases and J by 8 bases, with 13 bases between the two germline ends. CDR3 loop: CASTIGEGTQYF. CDR3 DNA: TGTGCCAGCACCATCGGGGAAGGTACGCAGTATTTT.

Points on this clonotype: A much more abundant neighbour one base away suggests this may be a read error. V usage is TRBV6-2 or TRBV6-3 and J usage is TRBJ2-1, with 7 bases aligning to TRBD1. The CDR3 consists of 13 residues. The germline CDR1 and CDR2 sequences are MNHEY and SVGEGT. The junction had 9 bases not matched to a gene; V was cut back by 8 bases and J by 8 bases. The CDR3 is CASLRGLRDEQFF. Here the CDR3 DNA reads TGTGCCAGCTTGAGGGGGCTAAGGGATGAGCAGTTCTTC.

This chain uses TRBV7-9 with TRBJ1-1; D is unclear. The CDR3 length is 14 residues. V gave up 3 bases and J gave up 1 base, with 9 bases separating them. The germline V gene has CDR1 SEHNR and CDR2 FQNEAQ (reference sequence). This CDR3 is CASSFGGENTEAFF. DNA of the CDR3: TGTGCCAGCAGCTTTGGCGGGGAGAACACTGAAGCTTTCTTT.

This clonotype was counted once. The chain links TRBV5-4 to TRBJ2-7, with 9 bases aligning to TRBD1. The CDR3 is made up of 16 amino acids. From germline, CDR1 is SGHNT and CDR2 YYREEE (reference sequence). V gave up 0 bases and J gave up 4 bases; unmatched junction bases: 8. CDR3 in amino acids: CASSLVTGGEEYEQYF. CDR3 nucleotide sequence: TGTGCCAGCAGCTTGGTTACAGGGGGCGAGGAGTACGAGCAGTACTTC.

This chain connects TRBV12-3 or TRBV12-4 to TRBJ2-4, with 9 nucleotides matching TRBD1. The V segment lost 1 base and the J segment 8 bases; nucleotides outside the gene matches: 15. The CDR3 totals 18 residues. CDR3 sequence reads: CASSLVDEGYRGRYIQYF. The CDR3 DNA reads as TGTGCCAGCAGTTTAGTGGACGAGGGTTACAGGGGGCGATACATTCAGTACTTC.

Concerning this clonotype: Given a much more abundant clone one base away, this may be a read error. This sequence joins TRBV4-2 and TRBJ1-6, with a weak D call TRBD1 (5 bases). Germline CDR1 is LGHNA and CDR2 is YNFKEQ. The CDR3 totals 15 residues. V gave up 3 bases and J gave up 8 bases, with 14 bases separating them. As DNA, the CDR3 is TGTGCCAGCAGCCAGCCTAGGGGCGGGGATTCACCCCTCCACTTT. Its protein is CASSQPRGGDSPLHF.

This clonotype came up a few times. This is likely a read error, given that the CDR3 carries no conserved phenylalanine or tryptophan at its end. This chain joins TRBV7-9 and TRBJ1-5, with D tentatively TRBD1 (6 bases). Germline V gives CDR1 SEHNR, CDR2 FQNEAQ (reference sequence). The CDR3 is 16 amino acids. V lost 5 bases, J lost 7 bases, and 21 bases lay in between. CDR3 DNA: TGTGCCAGCAGCCAAACCGGGGGGGCGCGGGAACAGCCCCAGCATCTT. This gives the protein CASSQTGGAREQPQHL.